Included here is one T cell receptor beta chain sequence, with context. Germline V lookup: CDR1 KGHSH, CDR2 LQKENI. The CDR3 is 14 residues long. V was cut by 0 bases and J by 8 bases, with 10 bases left in between. The sample comes from a study of technical replicates of blood from several donors. Generated by immunoSEQ multiplex PCR, the TCRdb table keeps only in-frame clones and is missing some. The sample yields 60,000 to 85,000 clones, 91% seen once. Sequences were obtained from T cells isolated from PBMCs. The origin of this receptor is a human donor in good health. The chain joins TRBV18 to TRBJ1-4; maybe TRBD1 (6 bases). This chain's CDR3 is CASSPPAGDEKLFF. In DNA form, the CDR3 reads TGTGCCAGCTCACCACCGGCAGGGGACGAAAAACTGTTTTTT.